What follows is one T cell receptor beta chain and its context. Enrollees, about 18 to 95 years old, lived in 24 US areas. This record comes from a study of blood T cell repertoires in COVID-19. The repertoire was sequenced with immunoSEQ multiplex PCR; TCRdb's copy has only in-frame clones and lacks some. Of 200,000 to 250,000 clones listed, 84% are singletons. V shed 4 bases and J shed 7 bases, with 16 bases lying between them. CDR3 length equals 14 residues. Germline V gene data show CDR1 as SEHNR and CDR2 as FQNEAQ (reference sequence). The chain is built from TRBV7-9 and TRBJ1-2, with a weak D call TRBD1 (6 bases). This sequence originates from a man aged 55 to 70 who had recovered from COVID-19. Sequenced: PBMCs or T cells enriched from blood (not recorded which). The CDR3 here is CASSSRGGVGGYTF. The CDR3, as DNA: TGTGCCAGCAGCTCGCGAGGGGGGGTCGGTGGCTACACCTTC.